The TCR beta chain under discussion was sequenced for a study of T cell clones after liver transplantation. Study-wide context: Samples came pre-transplant, pre-randomization before withdrawal, and post-randomization after withdrawal ended. Findings of the study overall: A significant post-transplant drop in circulating graft-donor-reactive CD4 TCRbeta sequences occurred in most of the 8 subjects.

A word on this clone: Its specificity is unknown.

The CDR3 has 17 amino acids. V dropped 11 bases and J dropped 8; count of bases not matched to a gene: 15. Per the germline V gene, CDR1 is SGHNT and CDR2 is YENEEA. Method: immunoSEQ multiplex PCR; TCRdb's copy keeps in-frame clones and lacks some. The sample lists some 75,000 clones, about 80% occurring once. V is TRBV11-3 and J is TRBJ2-4; 16 bases are shared with TRBD2. The sequencing here drew on CD4+ T cells from blood, taken before liver transplant. The clonotype comes from a human donor who received a liver transplant. This CDR3 reads CAQLGGLAGGAGYIQYF. The CDR3, as DNA: TGTGCCCAGCTTGGGGGACTAGCGGGAGGGGCCGGATACATTCAGTACTTC. The whole variable domain, filled in from reference TRBV11-3 and TRBJ2-4, reads EAGVVQSPRYKIIEKKQPVAFWCNPISGHNTLYWYLQNLGQGPELLIRYENEEAVDDSQLPKDRFSAERLKGVDSTLKIQPAELGDSAVYLCAQLGGLAGGAGYIQYFGAGTRLSVL.